A selection of T cell receptor beta chains follows, all from one sample in a study of blood T cells in healthy people across ages. TCRdb processed the 5' RACE reads anew with MiXCR; each CDR3 protein has one entry. The top ten clones hold approximately 15% of a sample with hundreds of thousands of distinct CDR3 sequences, 29% of them seen once. Sequencing was done on a sample of blood. The receptors come from an elderly woman in good health. Each CDR3 is given with its conserved first and last residue. The D gene is left open where the match is weak. Not every row has a clone size; where given, it reads once, few, many or a size class.

size,D,J,V,DNA,CDR3
few,NA,TRBJ1-2,TRBV3-1,TGTGCCAGCAGCCAAAGGACTAATGGCTACACCTTC,CASSQRTNGYTF
many,NA,TRBJ2-1,TRBV10-1,TGCGCCAGCAGCAGCGAACACAATGAGCAGTTCTTC,CASSSEHNEQFF
NA,NA,TRBJ1-2,TRBV29-1,TGCAGCGCGACGACTCCTGGCTACACCTTC,CSATTPGYTF
many,TRBD2,TRBJ2-7,TRBV20-1,TGCAGTGCCCCGACCGGGGGGGCCACTTACGAGCAGTACTTC,CSAPTGGATYEQYF
many,NA,TRBJ2-7,TRBV7-2,TGTGCCAGCAGCGTCCCAGGGGTCCACGAGCAGTACTTC,CASSVPGVHEQYF
NA,TRBD1,TRBJ2-7,TRBV18,TGTGCCAGCTCACCTTGGACAGGGGCCGAGCAGTACTTC,CASSPWTGAEQYF
once,NA,TRBJ2-1,TRBV20-1,TGCAGTGCTAGGGGGACAATCAATGAGCAGTTCTTC,CSARGTINEQFF
NA,NA,TRBJ1-2,TRBV18,TGTGCCAGCTCAGGGCAGGGTACCGACTATGGCTACACCTTC,CASSGQGTDYGYTF
NA,TRBD2,TRBJ2-3,TRBV20-1,TGCAGTGCTAGATCACTAGCGGGAGATGTTCCGGCAGATACGCAGTATTTT,CSARSLAGDVPADTQYF
many,NA,TRBJ2-7,TRBV6-2/TRBV6-3,TGTGCCAGCTCCGGACGAGGGAGTTCCTACGAGCAGTACTTC,CASSGRGSSYEQYF
many,TRBD1,TRBJ2-7,TRBV20-1,TGCAGTGCTAAACCGTTCGACAGGGGGTACGAGCAGTACTTC,CSAKPFDRGYEQYF
many,TRBD1,TRBJ2-5,TRBV10-3,TGTGCCATCTCAACAGGCCCCTCAAAGGGACAGGAGACCCAGTACTTC,CAISTGPSKGQETQYF
NA,TRBD1,TRBJ2-2,TRBV6-2/TRBV6-3,TGTGCCAGCAGTGGACCGGGACAGGGGAACACCGGGGAGCTGTTTTTT,CASSGPGQGNTGELFF
many,TRBD2,TRBJ2-1,TRBV20-1,TGCAGTGCTAGAGTTGTAGGGCTAGCGGGGGGGCCGGATGAGCAGTTCTTC,CSARVVGLAGGPDEQFF
many,TRBD1,TRBJ2-3,TRBV20-1,TGCAGTGCTAGACTCCTCCGGGACAGGGGAACAGATACGCAGTATTTT,CSARLLRDRGTDTQYF
many,NA,TRBJ1-6,TRBV11-3,TGTGCCAGCAGCTTATCGGTCGTTAATTCACCCCTCCACTTT,CASSLSVVNSPLHF
many,NA,TRBJ2-6,TRBV27,TGTGCCAGCAGTTTATCCCGCTCTGGGGCCAACGTCCTGACTTTC,CASSLSRSGANVLTF
many,TRBD2,TRBJ2-5,TRBV7-9,TGTGCCAGCAGCCCCAAGCGGGGGGGCCAAGAGACCCAGTACTTC,CASSPKRGGQETQYF
NA,NA,TRBJ2-3,TRBV20-1,TGCAGTGCTAGAGCGACAGGGAGGACAGATACGCAGTATTTT,CSARATGRTDTQYF
many,NA,TRBJ2-7,TRBV28,TGTGCCAGCAGACCGGGGATTTACGAGCAGTACTTC,CASRPGIYEQYF
once,NA,TRBJ1-1,TRBV7-9,TGTGCCAGCAGCACAGGACAGTTATATGGCGCTGAAGCTTTCTTT,CASSTGQLYGAEAFF
NA,TRBD1,TRBJ1-2,TRBV2,TGTGCCAGCAGGGGACAGGGGAAGAGGGCCTATGGCTACACCTTC,CASRGQGKRAYGYTF
NA,NA,TRBJ1-2,TRBV5-1,TGCGCCAGCAGCTTGGATCCGGAGGGGGATGGCTACACCTTC,CASSLDPEGDGYTF
NA,TRBD2,TRBJ2-1,TRBV19,TGTGCCAGTAGGGGGACTAGCCTTCATGAGCAGTTCTTC,CASRGTSLHEQFF
many,NA,TRBJ2-6,TRBV30,TGTGCCTGGAGTACCCAGGGGACCGGGGCCAACGTCCTGACTTTC,CAWSTQGTGANVLTF
NA,NA,TRBJ1-2,TRBV21-1,TGTGCCAGCAGCAAAGCGCAAACCTCTAACTATGGCTACACCTTC,CASSKAQTSNYGYTF
NA,NA,TRBJ2-7,TRBV14,TGTGCCAGCAGCCAAGGGGCCGTAGCTCGGCAGTACTTC,CASSQGAVARQYF
NA,TRBD2,TRBJ2-3,TRBV7-2,TGTGCCAGCAGCCGGACTAGCGGGACCGCAGATACGCAGTATTTT,CASSRTSGTADTQYF
NA,NA,TRBJ1-2,TRBV3-1,TGTGCCAGCAGACGTACAGGGAGGGCTGGCTACACCTTC,CASRRTGRAGYTF
NA,NA,TRBJ2-7,TRBV6-6,TGTGCCAGCAGTTACTCTAAATACGAGCAGTACTTC,CASSYSKYEQYF
many,NA,TRBJ2-7,TRBV30,TGTGCCTGGAGTGCCTCGATAGTTTACAGCTACGAGCAGTACTTC,CAWSASIVYSYEQYF
NA,NA,TRBJ2-5,TRBV27,TGTGCCAGCAGTTGGGCAGGATTTAACCAAGAGACCCAGTACTTC,CASSWAGFNQETQYF
few,NA,TRBJ1-5,TRBV7-2,TGTGCCAGCAGCGTGGGACTGGCTCAGCCCCAGCATTTT,CASSVGLAQPQHF
NA,NA,TRBJ2-5,TRBV5-4,TGTGCCGGCAGCTTGGCTACCTTCGGGGAGCAGTACTTC,CAGSLATFGEQYF
many,TRBD1,TRBJ1-6,TRBV5-1,TGCGCCAGCAGCTTTAGGACAGGTGATAATTCACCCCTCCACTTT,CASSFRTGDNSPLHF
many,TRBD1,TRBJ2-5,TRBV15,TGTGCCACCAGCAGTCCGGGACAGGGGCTTCGGTACTTC,CATSSPGQGLRYF
NA,TRBD1,TRBJ1-4,TRBV5-1,TGCGCCAGCAGCCAGGGACAGACACAGGAAAAACTGTTTTTT,CASSQGQTQEKLFF
once,NA,TRBJ1-4,TRBV5-1,TGCGCCAGCAGCCGAGATCAGAAAGGTGAAAAACTGTTTTTT,CASSRDQKGEKLFF
few,NA,TRBJ2-1,TRBV5-1,TGCGCCAGCAGCTTGGCCCAACGGGGCCGCGGTGAGCAGTTCTTC,CASSLAQRGRGEQFF
many,NA,TRBJ2-4,TRBV20-1,TGCAGTGCTAGAGATCTGCTAGAAGCCAAAAACATTCAGTACTTC,CSARDLLEAKNIQYF
few,NA,TRBJ1-2,TRBV20-1,TGCAGTGCTAGAAATGCCTATGGCTACACCTTC,CSARNAYGYTF
many,NA,TRBJ2-3,TRBV6-2/TRBV6-3,TGTGCCAGCAGTGGGACTGCCGCAGATACGCAGTATTTT,CASSGTAADTQYF
few,TRBD1,TRBJ1-6,TRBV11-2,TGTGCCAGCAGCTTAGGGGCAGGGGGGCTCTATAATTCACCCCTCCACTTT,CASSLGAGGLYNSPLHF
few,NA,TRBJ2-3,TRBV21-1,TGTGCCAGCAGACAGGGGCCAGATACGCAGTATTTT,CASRQGPDTQYF
NA,NA,TRBJ1-6,TRBV11-2,TGTGCCAGCACCCAGAGAGGACCCGGCGGACATTCACCCCTCCACTTT,CASTQRGPGGHSPLHF
many,TRBD1,TRBJ1-1,TRBV5-1,TGCGCCAGCAGCACTCAGGGGGCGCGGGACACTGAAGCTTTCTTT,CASSTQGARDTEAFF
NA,TRBD2,TRBJ2-1,TRBV25-1,TGTGCCAGCAGTGAGTATAGCGGGGGGAAGAATGAGCAGTTCTTC,CASSEYSGGKNEQFF
NA,NA,TRBJ2-1,TRBV20-1,TGCAGTGCTAGACCTCTAGCGCACTCCTACAATGAGCAGTTCTTC,CSARPLAHSYNEQFF
few,NA,TRBJ2-4,TRBV20-1,TGCAGTGCTGACTTTAGGACACGGGGCAATGAGCAGTACTTC,CSADFRTRGNEQYF
NA,NA,TRBJ1-1,TRBV7-9,TGTGCCAGCAGCTTAGCTTTAAGGGGGGCCACTGAAGCTTTCTTT,CASSLALRGATEAFF
many,NA,TRBJ1-2,TRBV7-9,TGTGCCAGCAGCTTAGAAAAGGGTATCGGATATGGCTACACCTTC,CASSLEKGIGYGYTF
NA,NA,TRBJ2-7,TRBV5-1,TGCGCCAGCAGCTTGAGACCGACAGGACTCCTCTACAATGAGCAGTACTTC,CASSLRPTGLLYNEQYF
many,TRBD2,TRBJ2-3,TRBV11-2,TGTGCCAGCAGGGCTCGAGCGGGCGGGGGGGATCTCACAGATACGCAGTATTTT,CASRARAGGGDLTDTQYF
once,TRBD1,TRBJ1-2,TRBV24-1,TGTGTCACCAGTGACCCGGGACAGAACTTGTATGGCTACACCTTC,CVTSDPGQNLYGYTF
many,TRBD2,TRBJ2-1,TRBV5-1,TGCGCCAGCAGCTTGGCCTTAAGGCGGGGGGGCAATGAGCAGTTCTTC,CASSLALRRGGNEQFF